Each of the 10 T cell receptor beta chains below was sequenced from the same sample in a study of shared clonotypes between healthy human individuals. Assay used: immunoSEQ multiplex PCR; TCRdb lists only in-frame clones, some missing. The table shows 500,000 to 700,000 clones, with roughly 95% occurring only once. Only CD45RO-negative cells positively selected for CCR7 counted as naive CD8 cells, so terminally differentiated effector memory CD45RA+ cells were excluded. The sample taken for sequencing was naive CD8+ T cells sorted from blood. Every receptor here comes from a woman aged 25 to 39 in good health.

The genes are TRBV27 and TRBJ2-5; 10 bases match TRBD1. The germline gives CDR1 MNHEY, CDR2 SMNVEV (reference sequence). V trimming: 4 bases; J trimming: 6 bases; junction bases outside the gene matches: 5. The CDR3 extends over 14 amino acids. CDR3 DNA sequence: TGTGCCAGCAGTTGGACAGGGGGGGCGCAGACCCAGTACTTC. Translating it yields CASSWTGGAQTQYF.

A word on this clone: The same CDR3 arises from other DNA sequences in this sample as well. The chain couples TRBV5-1 to TRBJ2-7, with 8 bases aligning to TRBD1. Germline loops: CDR1 SGHRS, CDR2 YFSETQ. The CDR3 covers 14 residues. V shed 4 bases, J shed 3 bases, and the junction held 6 bases outside the gene matches. The CDR3 loop reads CASSPGTGGYEQYF. As DNA, the CDR3 is TGCGCCAGCAGCCCGGGGACAGGAGGCTACGAGCAGTACTTC. The whole variable domain, filled in from reference TRBV5-1 and TRBJ2-7, reads KAGVTQTPRYLIKTRGQQVTLSCSPISGHRSVSWYQQTPGQGLQFLFEYFSETQRNKGNFPGRFSGRQFSNSRSEMNVSTLELGDSALYLCASSPGTGGYEQYFGPGTRLTVT.

The chain has TRBV10-3 and TRBJ2-7; D gene uncertain. V lost 6 bases and J 4 bases, leaving 13 bases between the germline ends. Germline loops: CDR1 ENHRY, CDR2 SYGVKD. CDR3 size: 13 residues. DNA for the CDR3: TGTGCCATCAGGGAAGGAGCAGTATACGAGCAGTACTTC. Translation: CAIREGAVYEQYF.

This rearrangement joins TRBV9 to TRBJ2-1; D may be TRBD2 (6 bases). In germline, CDR1 is SGDLS, CDR2 YYNGEE. The CDR3 runs 16 residues. The V end was cut by 3 bases, the J end by 2 bases, with 15 bases between. The CDR3 DNA is TGTGCCAGCAGCGCCGACGGCGGGATCGCCTACAATGAGCAGTTCTTC. It translates to CASSADGGIAYNEQFF.

The chain joins TRBV30 to TRBJ2-3; 10 bases line up with TRBD2. V gave up 0 bases and J gave up 4 bases; unmatched junction bases: 4. The CDR3 sequence is 15 residues long. Germline V CDR1 and CDR2: GTSNPN, SVGIG (reference sequence). As DNA, the CDR3 is TGTGCCTGGAGTGTAAGTAGCGGGAGGCCAGATACGCAGTATTTT. It codes for CAWSVSSGRPDTQYF.

In nucleotides, the CDR3 is TGTGCCAGCAGTTACCAGAACACCGGGGAGCTGTTTTTT. The encoded protein is CASSYQNTGELFF. This chain joins TRBV6-5 and TRBJ2-2, with D unresolved. With 2 bases removed from V and 1 base from J, the gap between germline ends came to 2 bases. Per the germline V gene, CDR1 is MNHEY and CDR2 is SVGAGI. This CDR3 is built from 13 residues.

This chain joins TRBV5-6 and TRBJ2-7; weak D call: TRBD2 (6 bases). In germline, CDR1 is SGHDT, CDR2 YYEEEE. The CDR3 is 14 amino acids. V lost 4 bases and J lost 0, with 11 bases in between. This CDR3 is CASSPGGLSYEQYF. The CDR3 bases are TGTGCCAGCAGCCCCGGGGGACTCTCCTACGAGCAGTACTTC.

The rearrangement links TRBV14 to TRBJ2-7; either TRBD1 or TRBD2 may fit D (5 bases each). Trimming stripped 0 bases from V and 1 base from J, with 10 bases between. Germline V gives CDR1 SGHDN, CDR2 FVKESK. The CDR3 totals 15 residues. The CDR3 sequence is CASSQEWGTSYEQYF. CDR3 bases: TGTGCCAGCAGCCAAGAGTGGGGGACGTCCTACGAGCAGTACTTC. Looking up the rest from reference TRBV14 and TRBJ2-7 gives the full variable domain: EAGVTQFPSHSVIEKGQTVTLRCDPISGHDNLYWYRRVMGKEIKFLLHFVKESKQDESGMPNNRFLAERTGGTYSTLKVQPAELEDSGVYFCASSQEWGTSYEQYFGPGTRLTVT.

The V gene is TRBV4-1, the J gene TRBJ1-1; D gene uncertain. The germline V gene has CDR1 MGHRA and CDR2 YSYEKL. The CDR3 contains 14 residues. V gave up 2 bases and J gave up 0 bases, with 7 bases separating them. The CDR3 nucleotides read TGCGCCAGCAGCCAACTCGAGGTGAACACTGAAGCTTTCTTT. Translating it yields CASSQLEVNTEAFF.

V usage is TRBV27 and J usage is TRBJ2-5; a weak D match, TRBD2 (6 bases). The DNA end is more similar to TRBJ2-7, so the J call may be wrong. The length of the CDR3 is 16 residues. Per the germline V gene, CDR1 is MNHEY and CDR2 is SMNVEV (reference sequence). The CDR3 bases are TGTGCCAGCAGTTTATCTAGCGGCACCTTAACCTACGAGCAGTACTTC. The encoded protein is CASSLSSGTLTYEQYF.